Shown below are 6 T cell receptor beta chains from a single sample sequenced in a study of blood T cell repertoires in COVID-19. Assay used: immunoSEQ multiplex PCR; TCRdb lists only in-frame clones, some missing. The table includes about 350,000 clones, roughly 84% detected once. The sample was PBMCs or T cells enriched from blood (not recorded which). Every receptor here comes from a woman aged 25 to 39 who had recovered from COVID-19.

The chain is built from TRBV6-5 and TRBJ2-7; 9 nucleotides agree with TRBD1. CDR1 MNHEY and CDR2 SVGAGI come from the germline V gene. V lost 6 bases and J lost 3; bases outside the gene matches: 3. This CDR3 contains 13 residues. CDR3 loop: CASRQGAGYEQYF. CDR3 coding DNA: TGTGCCAGCAGACAGGGGGCGGGCTACGAGCAGTACTTC.

This clone was detected once. The CDR3 sequence is CAWSIDRLSSYNSPLHF. The DNA of the CDR3 is TGTGCCTGGAGTATAGACAGGCTTAGCTCCTATAATTCACCCCTCCACTTT. J is TRBJ1-6 and V is TRBV30; D might be TRBD1 (6 bases). Deletions cut 2 bases from V and 0 bases from J, with 14 bases between. This CDR3 region has 17 residues. Germline assignment: CDR1 GTSNPN and CDR2 SVGIG (reference sequence).

The chain has TRBV7-9 and TRBJ1-2, with D possibly matching TRBD1 (5 bases). Deletions cut 7 bases from V and 2 bases from J, with 14 bases between. This CDR3 contains 14 residues. The germline gives CDR1 SEHNR, CDR2 FQNEAQ (reference sequence). CDR3 coding DNA: TGTGCCAGCAATCGGCAGGGTGGCAACTATGGCTACACCTTC. It yields the protein CASNRQGGNYGYTF.

J is TRBJ1-5 and V is TRBV7-2; D is possibly TRBD1 (5 bases). CDR1 SGHTA and CDR2 FQGNSA come from the germline V gene. Trimming stripped 5 bases from V and 0 bases from J, with 11 bases between. The CDR3 loop spans 15 amino acids. The CDR3 nucleotides are TGTGCCAGCAGCACTGGACATACTAGCAATCAGCCCCAGCATTTT. Protein sequence: CASSTGHTSNQPQHF.

The V gene is TRBV28, the J gene TRBJ2-2; TRBD2 matches 10 bases. Germline V CDR1 and CDR2: MDHEN, SYDVKM. V was pared by 5 bases and J by 5 bases, with 5 bases of the junction left unmatched. There are 15 residues in the CDR3. The CDR3 region is CASSTSGGETGELFF. The CDR3 DNA follows: TGTGCCAGCAGTACCAGCGGGGGGGAAACCGGGGAGCTGTTTTTT.

V is TRBV10-1 and J is TRBJ2-5; perhaps TRBD2 as D (6 bases). The V gene lost 0 bases and the J gene lost 8 bases, with 10 bases spanning the gap. The CDR3 has 13 amino acids. Germline CDR1 WNHNN, CDR2 SYGVQD (reference sequence). The CDR3 sequence is CASSESLADTQYF. The DNA of the CDR3 is TGCGCCAGCAGTGAGTCACTAGCAGATACCCAGTACTTC.